The clone carrying this TCR beta chain was counted between two and nine times. The data are from a study of blood T cells in healthy people across ages. A second PCR of 7 to 11 cycles used a sample-barcoded 5' primer and a J-beta primer mix. TCRdb ran MiXCR on the 5' RACE reads and lists one entry per CDR3 protein. The sample has 800,000 to 950,000 distinct CDR3 sequences; around 29% are singletons. CDR1 and CDR2 from the germline V gene are MNHNS and SASEGT. The CDR3 has 13 residues. V lost 3 bases and J lost 6; bases outside the gene matches: 3. These same records also appear under a second study, on T cells of mothers and their children.

This sequence joins TRBV6-1 and TRBJ2-3; 7 positions agree with TRBD1. This receptor was obtained from a middle-aged woman in good health. The sequenced material came from blood. Here the CDR3 DNA reads TGTGCCAGCAGTGAGCAGGGGGTGGATACGCAGTATTTT. It codes for CASSEQGVDTQYF.